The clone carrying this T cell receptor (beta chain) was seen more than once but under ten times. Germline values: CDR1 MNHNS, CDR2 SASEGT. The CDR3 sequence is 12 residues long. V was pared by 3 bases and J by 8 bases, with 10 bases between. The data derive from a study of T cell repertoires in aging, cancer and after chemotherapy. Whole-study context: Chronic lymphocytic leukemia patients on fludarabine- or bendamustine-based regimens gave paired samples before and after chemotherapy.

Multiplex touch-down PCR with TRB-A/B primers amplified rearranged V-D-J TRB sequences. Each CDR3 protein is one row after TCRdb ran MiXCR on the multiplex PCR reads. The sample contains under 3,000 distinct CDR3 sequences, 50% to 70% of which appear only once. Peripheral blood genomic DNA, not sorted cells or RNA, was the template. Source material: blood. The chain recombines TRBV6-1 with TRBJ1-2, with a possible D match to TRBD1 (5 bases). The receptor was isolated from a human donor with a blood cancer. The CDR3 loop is CASSDEGQGYTF. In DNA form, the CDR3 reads TGTGCCAGCAGTGACGAGGGGCAGGGCTACACCTTC.